This TCR beta chain came from a study of identical twins. Findings and caveats of the study: A cross-sectional statistical analysis, not follow-up of the same donors, supported the conclusions. It was out-of-frame TCR alpha sharing in monozygotic twins that models underestimated. Out-of-frame alpha sequences shared by twins showed excess low generation probability.

TCRdb reprocessed the 5' RACE reads with MiXCR, giving one entry per CDR3 protein. Of a few hundred thousand distinct CDR3 sequences listed, around 18% are singletons. CDR3 length equals 12 residues. CDR1 DFQATT and CDR2 SNEGSKA come from the germline V gene (reference sequence). V was trimmed by 0 bases and J by 8 bases, leaving 10 bases between them. This clonotype turned up a few times. Its specificity is not known. Healthy Caucasians, and only they, were the donors. The sample was naive T cells sorted from blood. The chain employs TRBV20-1 and TRBJ1-2; D is unresolved. This sequence originates from a man aged 50-60 years in good health. The CDR3, as DNA: TGCAGTGCTAGAGATTCTCGGGAGGGCTACACCTTC. Its translation: CSARDSREGYTF.